This T cell receptor (beta chain) was obtained from a study of technical replicates of blood from a handful of donors. This clone was detected once. Germline lookup yields CDR1 SGHTA and CDR2 FQGTGA. Trimming shortened V by 0 bases and J by 2 bases, and 8 bases separated the two germline ends. The CDR3 covers 15 residues. Sequencing used immunoSEQ multiplex PCR; TCRdb keeps in-frame clones, though not all of them. Seen here are about 15,000 clones, around nine tenths observed once, and the top ten hold roughly 12%. The sample consisted of PBMCs. The rearrangement joins TRBV7-3 to TRBJ2-1; tentatively, D is TRBD2 (6 bases). The TCR sequence derives from a human donor in good health. The CDR3 is CASSLTSGPYNEQFF. CDR3 nucleotide sequence: TGTGCCAGCAGCTTAACTAGCGGACCCTACAATGAGCAGTTCTTC. The full variable domain, rest sourced from reference TRBV7-3 and TRBJ2-1, is GAGVSQTPSNKVTEKGKYVELRCDPISGHTALYWYRQSLGQGPEFLIYFQGTGAADDSGLPNDRFFAVRPEGSVSTLKIQRTERGDSAVYLCASSLTSGPYNEQFFGPGTRLTVL.